This is a list of T cell receptor beta chains from one sample in a study of glioma-infiltrating T cells after dendritic cell vaccination. Produced via immunoSEQ multiplex PCR; TCRdb's table is partial and in-frame only. This repertoire shows about 50,000 clones, over 75% found once; its top ten account for over 9.5%. The sequenced sample was blood, obtained before dendritic cell vaccination. These receptors originate from a human donor with glioblastoma. Each CDR3 is given with its conserved first and last residue. D genes are given only for firm matches. Clone sizes are given selectively: once, few, many, or a class where the clone is expanded.

.	TRBV5-6	TRBJ2-5	.	CASSSRRGAETQYF	TGTGCCAGCAGCTCGCGACGGGGGGCGGAGACCCAGTACTTC
.	TRBV6-6	TRBJ1-3	.	CASRITGSSGNTIYF	TGTGCCAGCAGAATAACAGGGAGCTCTGGAAACACCATATATTTT
.	TRBV6-4	TRBJ2-2	few	CASSETGPGELFF	TGTGCCAGCAGTGAGACAGGTCCCGGGGAGCTGTTTTTT
.	TRBV7-2	TRBJ2-1	.	CASSLYRDVQFF	TGTGCCAGCAGCTTGTACAGGGACGTGCAGTTCTTC
.	TRBV18	TRBJ1-1	once	CASSPTNTEAFF	TGTGCCAGCTCCCCGACTAACACTGAAGCTTTCTTT
TRBD2	TRBV7-6	TRBJ2-3	.	CASSLEDFLAGAATDTQYF	TGTGCCAGCAGCTTAGAGGATTTCCTAGCGGGAGCTGCGACAGATACGCAGTATTTT
.	TRBV4-3	TRBJ2-3	.	CASSQDGRGGADTQYF	TGCGCCAGCAGCCAAGATGGGCGGGGTGGTGCAGATACGCAGTATTTT
.	TRBV27	TRBJ2-4	.	CASSGGNIQYF	TGTGCCAGCAGTGGGGGGAACATTCAGTACTTC
.	TRBV7-9	TRBJ1-4	.	CASSLALTVSNEKLFF	TGTGCCAGCAGCTTAGCCCTGACAGTCAGTAATGAAAAACTGTTTTTT
.	TRBV30	TRBJ1-2	.	CAWRDRSVPNYGYTF	TGTGCCTGGAGGGACAGATCGGTACCTAACTATGGCTACACCTTC
.	TRBV5-6	TRBJ1-5	.	CASSEGPVRGNQPQHF	TGTGCCAGCAGCGAGGGCCCCGTGCGAGGCAATCAGCCCCAGCATTTT
.	TRBV29-1	TRBJ2-5	.	CSVVQGGVQETQYF	TGCAGCGTCGTACAGGGAGGGGTCCAAGAGACCCAGTACTTC
.	TRBV30	TRBJ2-1	.	CALGYNEQFF	TGTGCCCTAGGTTACAATGAGCAGTTCTTC
TRBD1	TRBV4-1	TRBJ1-5	.	CASSQGTGALNQPQHF	TGCGCCAGCAGCCAAGGGACAGGGGCCCTCAATCAGCCCCAGCATTTT
TRBD1	TRBV2	TRBJ2-3	.	CASNFRGFSTDTQYF	TGTGCCAGCAATTTCAGGGGGTTTAGCACAGATACGCAGTATTTT
.	TRBV9	TRBJ2-3	.	CASSVDGDTQYF	TGTGCCAGCAGCGTAGATGGCGATACGCAGTATTTT
.	TRBV18	TRBJ2-3	.	CASSPLQGFGTDTQYF	TGTGCCAGCTCACCGTTACAGGGTTTCGGCACAGATACGCAGTATTTT
TRBD1	TRBV19	TRBJ1-1	.	CASSIVSTGASAEAFF	TGTGCCAGTAGTATAGTATCTACAGGGGCGAGCGCTGAAGCTTTCTTT
TRBD1	TRBV5-1	TRBJ1-1	.	CASSLGQVAFF	TGCGCCAGCAGCTTAGGACAGGTGGCTTTCTTT
TRBD2	TRBV5-1	TRBJ2-1	.	CASSYREGQFF	TGCGCCAGCTCTTATCGGGAGGGTCAGTTCTTC
TRBD2	TRBV13	TRBJ2-3	.	CASSPRRGGLRSSTDTQYF	TGTGCCAGCAGCCCCCGCCGGGGGGGCCTTAGGTCTAGCACAGATACGCAGTATTTT
.	TRBV4-1	TRBJ1-1	.	CASSQDFWRGAFF	TGCGCCAGCAGCCAAGATTTTTGGCGGGGAGCTTTCTTT
TRBD1	TRBV7-9	TRBJ1-2	.	CASSLADRAKVLYGYTF	TGTGCCAGCAGCTTAGCTGACAGGGCGAAGGTGTTGTATGGCTACACCTTC
.	TRBV21-1	TRBJ2-1	few	CASSTRDRVHNEQFF	TGTGCCAGCAGCACCCGGGACAGGGTCCACAATGAGCAGTTCTTC
.	TRBV6-1	TRBJ1-1	.	CASSDRTARSGNTEAFF	TGTGCCAGCAGTGACAGGACAGCCCGATCTGGGAACACTGAAGCTTTCTTT
.	TRBV7-9	TRBJ1-1	.	CASSLAGGLNPEAFF	TGTGCCAGCAGCTTAGCGGGGGGGCTCAACCCTGAAGCTTTCTTT
.	TRBV4-2	TRBJ2-1	once	CASSPGDSYEQFF	TGTGCCAGCAGCCCCGGAGACTCTTATGAGCAGTTCTTC
.	TRBV5-6	TRBJ2-7	.	CASSLADTFPPYEQYF	TGTGCCAGCAGCTTGGCCGATACTTTCCCTCCCTACGAGCAGTACTTC
TRBD1	TRBV19	TRBJ2-1	.	CASSPLRTGGSYNEQFF	TGTGCCAGTAGTCCCCTCCGGACAGGGGGCTCCTACAATGAGCAGTTCTTC
.	TRBV6-4	TRBJ1-2	.	CASSDSAGGGVTF	TGTGCCAGCAGTGACTCAGCGGGGGGAGGAGTCACCTTC
TRBD2	TRBV19	TRBJ2-2	.	CASSPSGLAGGWNTGELFF	TGTGCCAGTAGTCCTTCCGGACTAGCGGGGGGATGGAACACCGGGGAGCTGTTTTTT
TRBD1	TRBV7-9	TRBJ2-7	once	CASSFRQGADEQYF	TGTGCCAGCAGCTTCAGACAGGGGGCGGACGAGCAGTACTTC
TRBD1	TRBV7-9	TRBJ1-1	.	CASSSPPGQGVYTEAFF	TGTGCCAGCAGCTCACCGCCGGGACAGGGTGTATACACTGAAGCTTTCTTT
.	TRBV27	TRBJ1-4	.	CASSWAASNEKLFF	TGTGCCAGCAGTTGGGCAGCCTCTAATGAAAAACTGTTTTTT
TRBD2	TRBV25-1	TRBJ2-7	.	CASSESGGEGLEQYF	TGTGCCAGCAGTGAATCGGGAGGGGAGGGTCTCGAGCAGTACTTC
.	TRBV9	TRBJ2-2	.	CASSGTANTGELFF	TGTGCCAGCAGCGGGACAGCGAACACCGGGGAGCTGTTTTTT
.	TRBV5-4	TRBJ2-7	few	CASSLDRRSYEQYF	TGTGCCAGCAGCTTGGACAGGCGGTCCTACGAGCAGTACTTC
TRBD1	TRBV5-4	TRBJ1-1	few	CASRSDRGNTEAFF	TGTGCCAGCAGATCAGACAGGGGGAACACTGAAGCTTTCTTT
.	TRBV6-1	TRBJ1-2	.	CASSEAEDFYGYTF	TGTGCCAGCAGTGAAGCGGAGGACTTCTATGGCTACACCTTC
.	TRBV4-3	TRBJ2-7	.	CASSQGAWGAYEQYF	TGCGCCAGCAGCCAAGGGGCGTGGGGGGCCTACGAGCAGTACTTC
TRBD1	TRBV2	TRBJ1-5	.	CASREWDRSNQPQHF	TGTGCCAGCAGGGAATGGGACAGAAGCAATCAGCCCCAGCATTTT
TRBD2	TRBV28	TRBJ2-3	.	CASSSAPGLGSHTDTQYF	TGTGCCAGCAGTTCGGCACCGGGACTAGGATCCCACACAGATACGCAGTATTTT
TRBD2	TRBV15	TRBJ2-1	.	CATSRELAGAGDNEQFF	TGTGCCACCAGCAGAGAACTAGCCGGCGCGGGGGACAATGAGCAGTTCTTC
.	TRBV19	TRBJ1-5	.	CASSLRAHNQPQHF	TGTGCCAGCTCTTTGAGGGCCCACAATCAGCCCCAGCATTTT
.	TRBV5-5	TRBJ1-1	.	CASSSRDSNTEAFF	TGTGCCAGCAGCTCCCGGGACTCAAACACTGAAGCTTTCTTT
TRBD1	TRBV30	TRBJ1-6	.	CAWTGGNSPLHF	TGTGCCTGGACAGGGGGAAATTCACCCCTCCACTTT
.	TRBV6-5	TRBJ2-7	.	CASSYSGTGEQYF	TGTGCCAGCAGTTACTCGGGGACTGGAGAGCAGTACTTC
.	TRBV7-6	TRBJ2-5	.	CASSRDIQEAQYF	TGTGCCAGCAGCCGGGACATTCAAGAGGCCCAGTACTTC
.	TRBV7-8	TRBJ2-7	.	CASSLGGVEWSYEQYF	TGTGCCAGCAGCTTAGGGGGGGTTGAGTGGTCCTACGAGCAGTACTTC
.	TRBV5-1	TRBJ1-2	.	CASSTSGGYTF	TGCGCCAGCAGCACCAGTGGTGGCTACACCTTC
.	TRBV18	TRBJ1-1	.	CASSQGSTGVEAFF	TGTGCCAGCTCACAGGGGTCGACAGGTGTAGAAGCTTTCTTT